The entry below describes one T cell receptor (beta chain). This sample is part of a study of T-cell memory formation after mild COVID-19. The CDR3 contains 17 residues. Germline lookup yields CDR1 KGHDR and CDR2 SFDVKD. The germline V and J ends were trimmed by 0 bases and 4 bases, with 18 bases remaining between them. Each CDR3 protein gets one entry after TCRdb re-called the 5' RACE reads with MiXCR. The table includes about 150,000 distinct CDR3 sequences, 25% to 40% detected once. This receptor was identified in an adult woman who had mild COVID-19 (a few samples of this study predate the infection). Cell type and time point are not known. The rearrangement links TRBV24-1 to TRBJ2-7; D perhaps matches TRBD1 (6 bases). Sequenced: PBMCs or a T cell subset sorted from them (not recorded which). CDR3 sequence: CATSDLLGAEDLYEQYF. The CDR3 bases are TGTGCCACCAGTGATTTGCTGGGGGCTGAGGACCTTTACGAGCAGTACTTC.